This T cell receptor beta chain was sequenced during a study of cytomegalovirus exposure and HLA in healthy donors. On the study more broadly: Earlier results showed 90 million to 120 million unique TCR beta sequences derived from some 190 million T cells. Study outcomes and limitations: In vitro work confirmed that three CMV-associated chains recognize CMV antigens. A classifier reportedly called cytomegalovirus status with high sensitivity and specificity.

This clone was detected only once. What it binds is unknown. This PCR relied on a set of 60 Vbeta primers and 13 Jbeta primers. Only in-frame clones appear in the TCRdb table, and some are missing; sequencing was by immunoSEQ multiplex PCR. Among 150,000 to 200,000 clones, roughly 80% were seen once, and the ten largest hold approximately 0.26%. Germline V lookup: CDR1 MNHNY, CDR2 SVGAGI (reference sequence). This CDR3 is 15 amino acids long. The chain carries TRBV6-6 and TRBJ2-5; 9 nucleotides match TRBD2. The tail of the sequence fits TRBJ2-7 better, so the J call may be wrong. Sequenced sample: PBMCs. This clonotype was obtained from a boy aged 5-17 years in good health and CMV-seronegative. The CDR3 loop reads CASSETSGWHYEQYF. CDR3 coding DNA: TGTGCCAGCAGCGAAACTAGCGGGTGGCATTACGAGCAGTACTTC.